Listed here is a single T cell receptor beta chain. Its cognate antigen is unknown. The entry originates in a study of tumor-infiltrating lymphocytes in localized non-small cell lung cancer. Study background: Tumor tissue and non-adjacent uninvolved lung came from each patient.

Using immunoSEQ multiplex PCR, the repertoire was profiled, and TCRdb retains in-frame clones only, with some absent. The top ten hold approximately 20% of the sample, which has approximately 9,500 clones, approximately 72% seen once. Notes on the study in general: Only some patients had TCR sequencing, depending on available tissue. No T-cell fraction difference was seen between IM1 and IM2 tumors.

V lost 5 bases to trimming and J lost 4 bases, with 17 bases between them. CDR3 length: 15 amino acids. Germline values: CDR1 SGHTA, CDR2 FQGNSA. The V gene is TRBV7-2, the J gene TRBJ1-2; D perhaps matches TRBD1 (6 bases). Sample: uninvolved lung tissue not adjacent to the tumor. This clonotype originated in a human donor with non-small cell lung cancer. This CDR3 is CASSPQQGRGYGYTF. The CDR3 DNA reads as TGTGCCAGCAGCCCACAGCAGGGGCGGGGCTATGGCTACACCTTC.